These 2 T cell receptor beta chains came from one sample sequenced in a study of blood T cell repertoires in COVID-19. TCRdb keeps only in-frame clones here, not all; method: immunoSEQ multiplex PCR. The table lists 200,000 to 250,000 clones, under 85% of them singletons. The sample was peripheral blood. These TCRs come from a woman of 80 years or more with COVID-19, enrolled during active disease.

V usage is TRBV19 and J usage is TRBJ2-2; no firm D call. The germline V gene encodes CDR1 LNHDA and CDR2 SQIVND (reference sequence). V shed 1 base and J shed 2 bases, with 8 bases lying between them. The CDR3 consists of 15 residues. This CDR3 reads CASSIGAVNTGELFF. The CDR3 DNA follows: TGTGCCAGTAGTATAGGGGCAGTAAACACCGGGGAGCTGTTTTTT.

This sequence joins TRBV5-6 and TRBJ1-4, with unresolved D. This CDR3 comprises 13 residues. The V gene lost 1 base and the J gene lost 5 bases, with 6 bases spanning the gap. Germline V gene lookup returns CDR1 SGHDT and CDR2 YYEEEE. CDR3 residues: CASSLQLNEKLFF. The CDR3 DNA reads TGTGCCAGCAGCTTGCAGTTAAATGAAAAACTGTTTTTT. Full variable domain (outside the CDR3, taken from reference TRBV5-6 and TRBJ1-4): DAGVTQSPTHLIKTRGQQVTLRCSPKSGHDTVSWYQQALGQGPQFIFQYYEEEERQRGNFPDRFSGHQFPNYSSELNVNALLLGDSALYLCASSLQLNEKLFFGSGTQLSVL.